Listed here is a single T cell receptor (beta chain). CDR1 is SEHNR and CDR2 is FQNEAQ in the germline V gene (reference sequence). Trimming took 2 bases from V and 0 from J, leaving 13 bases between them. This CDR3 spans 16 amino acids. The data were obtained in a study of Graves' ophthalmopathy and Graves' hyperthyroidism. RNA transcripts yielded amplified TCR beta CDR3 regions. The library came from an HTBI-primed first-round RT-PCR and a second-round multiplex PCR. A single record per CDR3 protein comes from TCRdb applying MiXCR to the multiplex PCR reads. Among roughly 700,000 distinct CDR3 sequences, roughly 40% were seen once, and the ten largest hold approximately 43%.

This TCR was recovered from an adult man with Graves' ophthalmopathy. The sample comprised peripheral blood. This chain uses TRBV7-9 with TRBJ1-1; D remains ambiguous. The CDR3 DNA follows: TGTGCCAGCAGCTTATCCGGGTCTGCGGTGAACACTGAAGCTTTCTTT. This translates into CASSLSGSAVNTEAFF.